The clone carrying this TCR beta chain was observed a few times. Its antigen is not known. V was clipped by 5 bases and J by 8 bases; unmatched bases: 12. The CDR3 spans 16 residues. Germline V lookup: CDR1 MNHEY, CDR2 SMNVEV (reference sequence). Synthetic spike-ins, TCR analog templates, were added into each PCR. TCRdb keeps only in-frame clones here, not all; method: immunoSEQ multiplex PCR. The table includes fewer than 45,000 clones, more than 75% detected once. This sample is part of a study of PD-L1 blockade in urothelial cancer. Study in general: Earlier, patients had received 0 to 3 chemotherapy regimens. Across blood samples, T cells had a median count of approximately 140,000.

Overall study findings and caveats: Patients who had durable benefit saw their tumor-associated blood clones expand more at 3 weeks.

This receptor was taken from a man between 65 and 79 years old with urothelial cancer. Sequenced material: PBMCs, taken around atezolizumab (anti-PD-L1) treatment. The rearrangement links TRBV27 to TRBJ1-4; 9 nucleotides align to TRBD1. The CDR3 sequence: CASSLTGGARLEKLFF. The CDR3 region has the DNA TGTGCCAGCAGTCTAACAGGGGGCGCGAGGTTGGAAAAACTGTTTTTT.